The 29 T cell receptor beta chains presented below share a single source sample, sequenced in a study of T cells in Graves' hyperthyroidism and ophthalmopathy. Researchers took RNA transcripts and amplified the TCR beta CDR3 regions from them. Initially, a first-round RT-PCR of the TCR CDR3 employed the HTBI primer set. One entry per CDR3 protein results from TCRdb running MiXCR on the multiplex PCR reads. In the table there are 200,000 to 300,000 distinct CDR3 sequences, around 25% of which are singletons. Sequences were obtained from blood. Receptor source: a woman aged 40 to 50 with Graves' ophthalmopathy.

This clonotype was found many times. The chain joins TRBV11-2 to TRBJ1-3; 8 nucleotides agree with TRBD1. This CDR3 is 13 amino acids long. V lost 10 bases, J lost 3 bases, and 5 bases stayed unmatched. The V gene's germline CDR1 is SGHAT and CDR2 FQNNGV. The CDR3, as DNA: TGTGCCACGCGACAGGGGAGTGGAAACACCATATATTTT. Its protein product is CATRQGSGNTIYF.

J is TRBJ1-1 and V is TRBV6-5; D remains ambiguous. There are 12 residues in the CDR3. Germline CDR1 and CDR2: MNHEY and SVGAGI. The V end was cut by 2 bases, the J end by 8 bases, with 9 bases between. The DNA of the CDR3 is TGTGCCAGCAGTTACCCGGGCCACGAAGCTTTCTTT. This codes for CASSYPGHEAFF.

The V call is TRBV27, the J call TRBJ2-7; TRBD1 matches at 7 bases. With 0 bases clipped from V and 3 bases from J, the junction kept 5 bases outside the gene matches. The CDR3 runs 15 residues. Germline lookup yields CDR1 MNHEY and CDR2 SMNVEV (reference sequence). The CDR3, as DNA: TGTGCCAGCAGTTTATCCCCACAGGGGATCTACGAGCAGTACTTC. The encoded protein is CASSLSPQGIYEQYF.

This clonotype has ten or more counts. In nucleotides, the CDR3 is TGTGCCAGCAGGGATTACCCTCAGGGGGCAGGGCAGCCCCAGCATTTT. Translating it yields CASRDYPQGAGQPQHF. The chain uses TRBV28 and TRBJ1-5, with TRBD1 matching over 8 bases. Germline V CDR1 and CDR2: MDHEN, SYDVKM. J was trimmed by 7 bases and V by 6 bases; bases with no gene match: 14. The CDR3 sequence is 16 residues long.

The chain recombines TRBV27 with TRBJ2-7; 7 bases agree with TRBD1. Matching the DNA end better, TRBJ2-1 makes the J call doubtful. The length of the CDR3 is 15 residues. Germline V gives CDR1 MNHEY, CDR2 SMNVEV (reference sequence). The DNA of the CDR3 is TGTGCCAGCAGTTTCAGGGGGTCAGACGTCTACGAGCAGTTCTTC. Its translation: CASSFRGSDVYEQFF.

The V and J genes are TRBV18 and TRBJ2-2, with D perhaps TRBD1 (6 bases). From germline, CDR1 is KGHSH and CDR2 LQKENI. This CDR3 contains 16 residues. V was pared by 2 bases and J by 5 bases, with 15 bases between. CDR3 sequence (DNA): TGTGCCAGCTCACCAGCTGCTACAGGGTCGACCGGGGAGCTGTTTTTT. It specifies CASSPAATGSTGELFF.

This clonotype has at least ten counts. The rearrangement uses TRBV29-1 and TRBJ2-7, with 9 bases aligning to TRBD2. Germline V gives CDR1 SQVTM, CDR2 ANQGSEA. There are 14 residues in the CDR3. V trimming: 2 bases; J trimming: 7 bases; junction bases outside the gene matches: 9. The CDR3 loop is CSVELAGRLREQYF. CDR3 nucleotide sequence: TGCAGCGTTGAACTAGCGGGAAGATTAAGGGAGCAGTACTTC.

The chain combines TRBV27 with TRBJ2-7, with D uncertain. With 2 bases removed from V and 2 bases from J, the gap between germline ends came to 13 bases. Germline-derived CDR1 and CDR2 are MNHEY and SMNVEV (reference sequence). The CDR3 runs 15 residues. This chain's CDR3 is CASSLQRPRTYEQYF. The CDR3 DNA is TGTGCCAGCAGTTTACAACGCCCGCGCACCTACGAGCAGTACTTC.

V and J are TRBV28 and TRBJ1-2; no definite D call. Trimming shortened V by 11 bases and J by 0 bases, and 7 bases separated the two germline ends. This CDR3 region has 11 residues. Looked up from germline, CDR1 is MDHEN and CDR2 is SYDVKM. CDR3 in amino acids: CAAGPNYGYTF. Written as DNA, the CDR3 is TGTGCCGCAGGACCTAACTATGGCTACACCTTC.

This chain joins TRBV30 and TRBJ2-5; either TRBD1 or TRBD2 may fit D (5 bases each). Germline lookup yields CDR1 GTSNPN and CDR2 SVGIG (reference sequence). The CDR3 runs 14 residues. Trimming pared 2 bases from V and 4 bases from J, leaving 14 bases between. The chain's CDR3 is CAWSIGAMGETQYF. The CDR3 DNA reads TGTGCCTGGAGTATCGGGGCCATGGGAGAGACCCAGTACTTC.

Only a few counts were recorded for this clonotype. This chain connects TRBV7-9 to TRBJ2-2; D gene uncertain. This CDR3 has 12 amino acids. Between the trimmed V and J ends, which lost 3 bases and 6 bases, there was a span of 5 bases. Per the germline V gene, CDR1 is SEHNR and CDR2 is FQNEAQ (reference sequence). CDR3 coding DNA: TGTGCCAGCAGCTTTAAAGCCGGGGAGCTGTTTTTT. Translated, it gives CASSFKAGELFF.

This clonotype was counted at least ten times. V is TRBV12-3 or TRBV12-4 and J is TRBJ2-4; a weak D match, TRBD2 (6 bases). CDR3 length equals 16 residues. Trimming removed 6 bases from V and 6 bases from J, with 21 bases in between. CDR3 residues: CASSRILAGRGNIQYF. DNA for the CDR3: TGTGCCAGCAGCCGTATTTTGGCGGGACGAGGAAACATTCAGTACTTC.

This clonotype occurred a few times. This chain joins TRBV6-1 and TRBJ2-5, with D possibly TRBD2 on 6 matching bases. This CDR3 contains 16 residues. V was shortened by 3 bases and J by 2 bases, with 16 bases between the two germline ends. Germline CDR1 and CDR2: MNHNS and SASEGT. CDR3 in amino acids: CASSDRGRNLQETQYF. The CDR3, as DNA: TGTGCCAGCAGTGATCGGGGGAGGAACCTACAAGAGACCCAGTACTTC.

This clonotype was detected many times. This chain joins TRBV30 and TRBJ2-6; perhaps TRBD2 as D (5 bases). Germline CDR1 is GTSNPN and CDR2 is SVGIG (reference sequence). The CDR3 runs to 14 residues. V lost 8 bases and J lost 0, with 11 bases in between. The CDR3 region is CAQARDSGANVLTF. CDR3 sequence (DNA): TGTGCCCAAGCCCGGGACTCTGGGGCCAACGTCCTGACTTTC.

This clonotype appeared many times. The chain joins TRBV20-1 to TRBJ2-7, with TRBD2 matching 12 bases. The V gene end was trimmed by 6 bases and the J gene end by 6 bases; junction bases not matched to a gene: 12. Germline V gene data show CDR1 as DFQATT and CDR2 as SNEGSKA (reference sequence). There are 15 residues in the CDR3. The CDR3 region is CSAGLAGGPLGEQYF. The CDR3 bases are TGCAGTGCCGGCCTAGCGGGAGGGCCCCTTGGCGAGCAGTACTTC.

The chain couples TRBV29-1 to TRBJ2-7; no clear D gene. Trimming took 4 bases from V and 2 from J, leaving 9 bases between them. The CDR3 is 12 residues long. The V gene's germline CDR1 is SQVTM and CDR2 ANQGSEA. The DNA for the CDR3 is TGCAGCGTTGGGACGGATACCTACGAGCAGTACTTC. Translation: CSVGTDTYEQYF.

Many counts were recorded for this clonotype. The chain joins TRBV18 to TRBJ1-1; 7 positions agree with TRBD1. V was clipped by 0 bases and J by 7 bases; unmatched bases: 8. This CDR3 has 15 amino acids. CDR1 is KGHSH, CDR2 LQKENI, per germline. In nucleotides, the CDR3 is TGTGCCAGCTCACCACCCTCACGGCAGGGGGATGAAGCTTTCTTT. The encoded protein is CASSPPSRQGDEAFF.

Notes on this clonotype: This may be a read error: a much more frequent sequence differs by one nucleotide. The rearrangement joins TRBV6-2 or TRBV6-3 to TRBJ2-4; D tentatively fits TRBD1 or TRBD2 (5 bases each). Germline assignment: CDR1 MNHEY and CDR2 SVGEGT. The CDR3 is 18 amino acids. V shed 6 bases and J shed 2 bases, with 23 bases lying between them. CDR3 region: CASRGSGAVGNPKNIQYF. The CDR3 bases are TGTGCCAGCAGAGGGTCCGGGGCCGTAGGGAATCCCAAAAACATTCAGTACTTC.

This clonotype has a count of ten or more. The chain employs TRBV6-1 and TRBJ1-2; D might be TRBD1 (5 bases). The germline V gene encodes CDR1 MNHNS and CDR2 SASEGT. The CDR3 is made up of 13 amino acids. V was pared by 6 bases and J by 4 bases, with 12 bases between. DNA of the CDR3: TGTGCCAGCAGCGAAATGGGGCCCTATGGCTACACCTTC. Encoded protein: CASSEMGPYGYTF.

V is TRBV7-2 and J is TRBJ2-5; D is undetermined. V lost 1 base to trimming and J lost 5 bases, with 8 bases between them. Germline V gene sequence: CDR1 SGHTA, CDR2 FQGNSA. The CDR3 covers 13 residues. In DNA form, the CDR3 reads TGTGCCAGCAGCTTAGTAAGGGCTGAGACCCAGTACTTC. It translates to CASSLVRAETQYF.

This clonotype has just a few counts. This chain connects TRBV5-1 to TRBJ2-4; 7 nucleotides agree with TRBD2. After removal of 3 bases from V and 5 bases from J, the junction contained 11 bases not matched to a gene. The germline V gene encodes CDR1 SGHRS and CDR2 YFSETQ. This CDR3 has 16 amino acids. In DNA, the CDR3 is TGCGCCAGCAGCTCGTCTGGCGGGAGTTTAGAAAACATTCAGTACTTC. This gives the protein CASSSSGGSLENIQYF.

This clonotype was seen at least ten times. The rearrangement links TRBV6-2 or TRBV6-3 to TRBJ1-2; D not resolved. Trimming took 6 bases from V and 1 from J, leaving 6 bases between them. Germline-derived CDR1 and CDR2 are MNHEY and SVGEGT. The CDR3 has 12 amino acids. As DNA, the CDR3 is TGTGCCAGCAGACCGGATAACTATGGCTACACCTTC. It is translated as CASRPDNYGYTF.

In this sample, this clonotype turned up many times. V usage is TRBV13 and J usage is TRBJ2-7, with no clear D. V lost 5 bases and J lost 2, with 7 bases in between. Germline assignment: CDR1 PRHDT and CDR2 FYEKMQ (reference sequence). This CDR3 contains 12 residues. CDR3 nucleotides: TGTGCCAGCAGCAAAACCCCCTACGAGCAGTACTTC. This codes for CASSKTPYEQYF.

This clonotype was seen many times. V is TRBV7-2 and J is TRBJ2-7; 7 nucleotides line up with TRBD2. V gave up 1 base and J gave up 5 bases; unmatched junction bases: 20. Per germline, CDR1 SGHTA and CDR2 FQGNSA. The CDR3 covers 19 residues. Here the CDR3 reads CASSLVLQRVRLTSHEQYF. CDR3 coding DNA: TGTGCCAGCAGCTTAGTGCTGCAGCGGGTGAGATTGACTAGCCACGAGCAGTACTTC.

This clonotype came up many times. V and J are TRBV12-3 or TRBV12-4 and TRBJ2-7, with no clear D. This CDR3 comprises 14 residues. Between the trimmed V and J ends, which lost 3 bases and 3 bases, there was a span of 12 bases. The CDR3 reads CASSFAASHYEQYF. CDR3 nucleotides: TGTGCCAGCAGTTTTGCTGCGAGTCACTACGAGCAGTACTTC.

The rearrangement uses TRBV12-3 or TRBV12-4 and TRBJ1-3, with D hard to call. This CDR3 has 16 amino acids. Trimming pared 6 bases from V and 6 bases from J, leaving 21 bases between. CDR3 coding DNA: TGTGCCAGCAGCCATACGACGGCGAGTTTGCCAAACACCATATATTTT. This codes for CASSHTTASLPNTIYF.

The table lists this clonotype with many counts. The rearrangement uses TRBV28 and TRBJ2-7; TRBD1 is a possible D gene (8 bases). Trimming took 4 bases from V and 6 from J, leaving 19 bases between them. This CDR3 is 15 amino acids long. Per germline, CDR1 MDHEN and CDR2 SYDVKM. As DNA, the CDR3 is TGTGCCAGCAGTTCCCGAACAGGGGGGGATGGCGAGCAGTACTTC. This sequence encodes CASSSRTGGDGEQYF. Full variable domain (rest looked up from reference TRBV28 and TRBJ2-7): DVKVTQSSRYLVKRTGEKVFLECVQDMDHENMFWYRQDPGLGLRLIYFSYDVKMKEKGDIPEGYSVSREKKERFSLILESASTNQTSMYLCASSSRTGGDGEQYFGPGTRLTVT.

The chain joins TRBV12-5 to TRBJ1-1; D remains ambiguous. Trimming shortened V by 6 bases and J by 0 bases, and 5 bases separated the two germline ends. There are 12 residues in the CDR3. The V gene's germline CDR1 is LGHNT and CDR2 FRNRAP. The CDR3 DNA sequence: TGTGCTAGTGGGGAGTTGAACACTGAAGCTTTCTTT. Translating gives CASGELNTEAFF.

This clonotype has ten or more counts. CDR3 protein: CASSLGGPTIEQYF. DNA of the CDR3: TGTGCCAGCAGCCTCGGTGGCCCTACGATCGAGCAGTACTTC. V is TRBV7-6 and J is TRBJ2-7, with D unresolved. The ends were cut back, 5 bases at V and 6 bases at J, with 17 bases in the middle. The CDR3 length is 14 residues. CDR1 and CDR2 (germline): SGHVS, FNYEAQ. The entire variable domain, with the rest obtained from reference TRBV7-6 and TRBJ2-7, is as follows: GAGVSQSPRYKVTKRGQDVALRCDPISGHVSLYWYRQALGQGPEFLTYFNYEAQQDKSGLPNDRFSAERPEGSISTLTIQRTEQRDSAMYRCASSLGGPTIEQYFGPGTRLTVT.